Sequencing of this T cell receptor beta chain was carried out in a study of cytomegalovirus exposure and HLA in healthy donors. After removal of 6 bases from V and 4 bases from J, the junction contained 11 bases not matched to a gene. Per germline, CDR1 SGHAT and CDR2 FQNNGV. The CDR3 extends over 15 amino acids. PCR employed 60 Vbeta and 13 Jbeta primers. Profiled with immunoSEQ multiplex PCR; TCRdb holds only in-frame clones, not every one. In the table there are roughly 220,000 clones, around four fifths of which are singletons. Study-wide results and limits: Overall, about 160 TCR beta chains were annotated as cytomegalovirus-associated. Indistinguishable V segments, including TRBV6-2 and TRBV6-3, were excluded.

A note on this clone: Its antigen is as yet unknown.

Sequencing was done on a sample of PBMCs. The gene calls are TRBV11-2 and TRBJ1-2; 7 nucleotides line up with TRBD1. The sequence derives from a woman between 40 and 55 years old in good health and CMV-seronegative. CDR3: CASSPSSGQLYGYTF. The CDR3 nucleotides read TGTGCCAGCAGTCCAAGCTCGGGACAGCTCTATGGCTACACCTTC.